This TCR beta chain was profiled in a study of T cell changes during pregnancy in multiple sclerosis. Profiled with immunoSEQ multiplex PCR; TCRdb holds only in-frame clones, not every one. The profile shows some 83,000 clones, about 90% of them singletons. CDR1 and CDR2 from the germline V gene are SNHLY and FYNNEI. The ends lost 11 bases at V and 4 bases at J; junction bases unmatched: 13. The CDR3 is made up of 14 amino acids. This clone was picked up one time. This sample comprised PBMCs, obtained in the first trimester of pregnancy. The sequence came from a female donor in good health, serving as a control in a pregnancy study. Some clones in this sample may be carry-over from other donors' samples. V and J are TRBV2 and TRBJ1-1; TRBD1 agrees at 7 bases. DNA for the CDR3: TGTGCCGTCCCCGAGGGACAGTGGGGCACTGAAGCTTTCTTT. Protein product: CAVPEGQWGTEAFF.